The clone carrying this T cell receptor beta chain was picked up a small number of times. This sequence may be a read error, since a much larger clone differs from it by one base. These data are taken from a study of blood T cells in healthy people across ages. CDR3 size: 13 residues. The germline gives CDR1 MNHEY, CDR2 SVGEGT. The ends were cut back, 5 bases at V and 11 bases at J, with 18 bases in the middle. Alongside a J-beta primer mix, a sample-barcoded 5' primer served in a second PCR lasting about 6 to 11 cycles. TCRdb processed the 5' RACE reads anew with MiXCR; each CDR3 protein has one entry. The data show more than 1.4 million distinct CDR3 sequences, with roughly 45% seen just once and roughly 7.9% held by the top ten. Every sample gave at least 6 micrograms of total RNA when it was extracted.

The sequence came from a young woman in good health. V usage is TRBV6-2 or TRBV6-3 and J usage is TRBJ2-5, with D perhaps TRBD2 (6 bases). Sequenced sample: blood. The CDR3 reads CASSDAFGGEQYF. The CDR3 DNA is TGTGCCAGCAGTGACGCGTTTGGCGGGGAGCAGTACTTC.